This T cell receptor (beta chain) derives from a study of Graves' ophthalmopathy and Graves' hyperthyroidism. Background on the study: Prior to any treatment, peripheral blood was collected at the time of initial diagnosis. General study points: A majority of expanded thyroid clonotypes exceeding 0.001 frequency were likewise present in blood. The model achieved about 70% sensitivity and 72% to 75% specificity for ophthalmopathy progression.

As concerns this clonotype: What it binds is unknown.

Germline V gives CDR1 SGHAT, CDR2 FQNNGV. The germline V and J ends were trimmed by 4 bases and 7 bases, with 8 bases remaining between them. The CDR3 runs to 12 residues. Active ophthalmopathy (CAS at least 3, NOSPECS at least 4), lasting under 3 months. Using RNA transcripts, the TCR beta CDR3 regions were amplified. After a first-round RT-PCR with HTBI primers, a second-round multiplex PCR was run. TCRdb itself ran the multiplex PCR reads through MiXCR, one entry per CDR3 protein. This sample has 650,000 to 900,000 distinct CDR3 sequences, with roughly 41% found just once. Specimen: peripheral blood. The genes are TRBV11-2 and TRBJ2-1; a weak D match, TRBD1 (5 bases). This receptor was taken from an adult man with Graves' ophthalmopathy. The CDR3 sequence is CASSSTGNEQFF. The CDR3 nucleotides are TGTGCCAGCAGCTCCACAGGAAATGAGCAGTTCTTC.